In its sample, the clone carrying this T cell receptor beta chain was seen many times. Its antigen remains unidentified. These data belong to a study of T cells in Graves' hyperthyroidism and ophthalmopathy. General study findings and limits: Clonotypes that were expanded in thyroid above 0.001 mostly appeared in blood too.

This sample holds PBMCs from approximately 9 ml fresh peripheral blood. The CDR3 regions of TCR beta were amplified from RNA transcripts. First-round RT-PCR targeting the TCR CDR3 was performed with the HTBI primer set. Each CDR3 protein is one row after TCRdb ran MiXCR on the multiplex PCR reads. The profile shows some 300,000 distinct CDR3 sequences, roughly a fifth of them singletons. The TCR comes from a man aged 45-65 years with Graves' ophthalmopathy. The material sequenced was blood.

The chain's CDR3 is CASSLAGTGFYEQYF. In DNA form, the CDR3 reads TGCGCCAGCAGCTTGGCCGGGACAGGTTTCTACGAGCAGTACTTC. The chain combines TRBV5-1 with TRBJ2-7, with TRBD1 matching 8 bases. In germline, CDR1 is SGHRS, CDR2 YFSETQ. Trimming removed 0 bases from V and 3 bases from J; junction bases left unmatched: 5. The CDR3 runs 15 residues.